This TCR beta chain was documented in a study of ipilimumab plus nivolumab after autologous stem cell transplantation. Some clones are missing from TCRdb's copy, which holds only in-frame ones; the method was immunoSEQ multiplex PCR. The table includes over 15,000 clones, over 75% detected once. In germline, CDR1 is SGHVS, CDR2 FNYEAQ. The CDR3 has 11 amino acids. V lost 5 bases and J lost 6, with 8 bases in between. In its sample, this clone was seen a few times. V usage is TRBV7-6 and J usage is TRBJ2-7; D remains ambiguous. Sequencing was performed on PBMCs, taken in a trial of ipilimumab plus nivolumab as post-transplant consolidation. This TCR was sampled from a male donor with diffuse large B-cell lymphoma. This chain's CDR3 is CASSESREQYF. In DNA, the CDR3 is TGTGCCAGCAGCGAGAGTCGCGAGCAGTACTTC.